Listed here are 27 T cell receptor beta chains from one sample, sequenced in a study of blood T cell repertoires in COVID-19. This table comes from immunoSEQ multiplex PCR, and its TCRdb copy is limited to in-frame clones, with some not included. The table shows more than 95,000 clones, with approximately 80% occurring only once. What was sequenced was peripheral blood. All receptors come from a woman of 80 years or more with acute or convalescent COVID-19.

The J gene is TRBJ2-7, the V gene TRBV19, with D unresolved. The CDR3 is 14 amino acids. The V end lost 3 bases, the J end lost 6 bases, and 15 bases lay between the germline ends. Germline CDR1 LNHDA, CDR2 SQIVND (reference sequence). The DNA of the CDR3 is TGTGCCAGTAGTATCTCGGGTTCAGACTCCGAGCAGTACTTC. Its translation: CASSISGSDSEQYF.

This rearrangement joins TRBV18 to TRBJ1-6, with D uncertain. Trimming stripped 3 bases from V and 7 bases from J, with 7 bases between. CDR1 and CDR2 (germline): KGHSH, LQKENI. This CDR3 is 13 amino acids long. The CDR3 DNA follows: TGTGCCAGCTCACCGACGAGGAATTCACCCCTCCACTTT. Amino acid sequence: CASSPTRNSPLHF.

This clone appeared a few times. The chain uses TRBV27 and TRBJ1-1; TRBD1 might be the D (5 bases). The CDR3 totals 16 residues. CDR1 is MNHEY, CDR2 SMNVEV, per germline (reference sequence). The V gene lost 11 bases and the J gene lost 5 bases, with 27 bases spanning the gap. The CDR3 region is CAAKAPRGSGGTEAFF. CDR3 DNA sequence: TGTGCCGCCAAAGCCCCCCGGGGGTCCGGAGGGACTGAAGCTTTCTTT.

This chain joins TRBV6-5 and TRBJ2-7; a weak D match, TRBD2 (5 bases). V was trimmed by 6 bases and J by 5 bases, leaving 14 bases between them. Germline loops: CDR1 MNHEY, CDR2 SVGAGI. This CDR3 region has 13 residues. DNA for the CDR3: TGTGCCAGCAGCTGGGTCCGGGGAAACGAGCAGTACTTC. Translated: CASSWVRGNEQYF.

V usage is TRBV18 and J usage is TRBJ2-2; 9 nucleotides line up with TRBD2. Germline V CDR1 and CDR2: KGHSH, LQKENI. The CDR3 is 17 amino acids. The V and J ends lost 0 bases and 8 bases, in that order; junction bases with no gene match: 10. The CDR3 loop is CASSPPSLASGEGELFF. The CDR3 DNA reads as TGTGCCAGCTCACCACCAAGCCTGGCTAGCGGGGAAGGGGAGCTGTTTTTT.

The sample holds a few counts of this clone. The chain links TRBV10-3 to TRBJ2-7, with 12 bases that match TRBD1. The CDR3 consists of 14 residues. The germline V gene has CDR1 ENHRY and CDR2 SYGVKD. V lost 6 bases and J lost 5; bases outside the gene matches: 5. Written as DNA, the CDR3 is TGTGCCATCAGACCCGGGACAGGGGGCAACGAGCAGTACTTC. Its protein is CAIRPGTGGNEQYF.

The chain employs TRBV27 and TRBJ1-2; TRBD1 matches 9 bases. After removal of 4 bases from V and 4 bases from J, the junction contained 4 bases not matched to a gene. The CDR3 extends over 14 amino acids. The V gene's germline CDR1 is MNHEY and CDR2 SMNVEV (reference sequence). The CDR3: CASSYLDRGYGYTF. As DNA, the CDR3 is TGTGCCAGCAGTTATCTGGACAGGGGCTATGGCTACACCTTC.

The chain links TRBV11-3 to TRBJ2-3; no clear D gene. V was shortened by 6 bases and J by 6 bases, with 13 bases between the two germline ends. Germline CDR1 SGHNT, CDR2 YENEEA. CDR3 length: 13 residues. The CDR3 spells CASRPDGYDTQYF. In DNA, the CDR3 is TGTGCCAGCAGACCAGACGGGTACGATACGCAGTATTTT.

This clone has a handful of counts. The V gene is TRBV5-6, the J gene TRBJ2-1; TRBD2 agrees at 13 bases. The CDR3 has 16 amino acids. The V gene's germline CDR1 is SGHDT and CDR2 YYEEEE. V was clipped by 2 bases and J by 4 bases; unmatched bases: 3. CDR3 DNA: TGTGCCAGCAGCTTCGGACTAGCGGGAGATTACAATGAGCAGTTCTTC. This sequence encodes CASSFGLAGDYNEQFF.

This chain joins TRBV7-9 and TRBJ2-1; TRBD2 matches at 9 bases. The germline V gene has CDR1 SEHNR and CDR2 FQNEAQ (reference sequence). This CDR3 comprises 16 residues. After removal of 0 bases from V and 9 bases from J, the junction contained 9 bases not matched to a gene. The CDR3 loop is CASSLATREGHGEQFF. In DNA, the CDR3 is TGTGCCAGCAGCTTAGCGACGCGGGAGGGCCATGGTGAGCAGTTCTTC.

The genes are TRBV9 and TRBJ2-3; 8 nucleotides line up with TRBD2. This CDR3 spans 13 amino acids. With 10 bases clipped from V and 3 bases from J, the junction kept 7 bases outside the gene matches. Germline V gene lookup returns CDR1 SGDLS and CDR2 YYNGEE. CDR3 amino acids: CACSGGMTDTQYF. CDR3 DNA: TGTGCCTGCTCGGGGGGGATGACAGATACGCAGTATTTT. Together with reference TRBV9 and TRBJ2-3, the CDR3 gives the full variable domain: DSGVTQTPKHLITATGQRVTLRCSPRSGDLSVYWYQQSLDQGLQFLIQYYNGEERAKGNILERFSAQQFPDLHSELNLSSLELGDSALYFCACSGGMTDTQYFGPGTRLTVL.

This chain uses TRBV9 with TRBJ2-7; maybe TRBD1 (6 bases). Germline CDR1 and CDR2: SGDLS and YYNGEE. With 1 base removed from V and 0 bases from J, the gap between germline ends came to 8 bases. The CDR3 runs to 14 residues. CDR3 sequence: CASSVTGNSYEQYF. CDR3 in DNA: TGTGCCAGCAGCGTAACAGGGAACTCCTACGAGCAGTACTTC.

The rearrangement joins TRBV29-1 to TRBJ2-3, with D possibly being TRBD2 (7 bases). The germline V gene has CDR1 SQVTM and CDR2 ANQGSEA. The CDR3 totals 13 residues. The ends were cut back, 6 bases at V and 0 bases at J, with 10 bases in the middle. CDR3 amino acids: CSVEGGSTDTQYF. CDR3 nucleotide sequence: TGCAGCGTAGAGGGGGGGAGCACAGATACGCAGTATTTT.

The chain employs TRBV7-2 and TRBJ2-2; D is perhaps TRBD2 (5 bases). The CDR3 is 14 residues long. Germline CDR1 and CDR2: SGHTA and FQGNSA. Between the trimmed V and J ends, which lost 0 bases and 5 bases, there was a span of 7 bases. The CDR3 DNA follows: TGTGCCAGCAGCTTAGCTCGGGGAACCGGGGAGCTGTTTTTT. Its translation is CASSLARGTGELFF.

The chain carries TRBV5-1 and TRBJ2-1; 12 nucleotides match TRBD2. The CDR3 is made up of 15 amino acids. V dropped 4 bases and J dropped 7; count of bases not matched to a gene: 6. Germline V lookup: CDR1 SGHRS, CDR2 YFSETQ. Here the CDR3 reads CASSPPLAGGNEQFF. DNA for the CDR3: TGCGCCAGCAGCCCACCACTAGCGGGAGGAAATGAGCAGTTCTTC. The full variable domain, with the rest looked up from reference TRBV5-1 and TRBJ2-1, is KAGVTQTPRYLIKTRGQQVTLSCSPISGHRSVSWYQQTPGQGLQFLFEYFSETQRNKGNFPGRFSGRQFSNSRSEMNVSTLELGDSALYLCASSPPLAGGNEQFFGPGTRLTVL.

In this sample, this clone turned up once. This chain connects TRBV10-1 to TRBJ2-1; 12 bases map to TRBD2. The length of the CDR3 is 15 residues. V gave up 4 bases and J gave up 8 bases; unmatched junction bases: 6. Germline loops: CDR1 WNHNN, CDR2 SYGVQD (reference sequence). This CDR3 reads CASSGTSGTLDEQFF. CDR3 nucleotide sequence: TGCGCCAGCAGTGGGACTAGCGGGACGTTGGATGAGCAGTTCTTC.

Here the CDR3 reads CASSLSGGYGYTF. As DNA, the CDR3 is TGTGCCAGCAGTTTATCAGGGGGCTACGGCTACACCTTC. The chain links TRBV28 to TRBJ1-2, with 8 bases aligning to TRBD1. The CDR3 spans 13 residues. Germline lookup yields CDR1 MDHEN and CDR2 SYDVKM. Losses at the gene ends were 1 base for V and 8 bases for J; bases not matched to a gene: 3.

V gene TRBV7-9 combines with J gene TRBJ2-5; the match to TRBD1 covers 8 bases. Germline-derived CDR1 and CDR2 are SEHNR and FQNEAQ (reference sequence). CDR3 length: 15 residues. J lost 5 bases, V lost 8 bases, and 13 bases had no gene match. CDR3 amino acids: CASLGQGAETETQYF. The CDR3 DNA is TGTGCCAGCCTAGGGCAGGGGGCCGAGACGGAGACCCAGTACTTC.

In this sample, this clone turned up once. This rearrangement joins TRBV24-1 to TRBJ2-1, with 9 bases matching TRBD2. Germline trimming cut 5 bases from V and 6 bases from J; bases unmatched to any gene: 7. The CDR3 is 15 amino acids. Germline loops: CDR1 KGHDR, CDR2 SFDVKD. CDR3 residues: CATSVPSGKLNEQFF. CDR3 bases: TGTGCCACCAGTGTTCCTAGCGGGAAGCTCAATGAGCAGTTCTTC.

About this clone itself: One end of the junction does not line up with germline, which may come from a read error. The gene calls are TRBV10-3 and TRBJ2-1; 9 nucleotides agree with TRBD1. CDR3 length: 12 residues. The germline V gene has CDR1 ENHRY and CDR2 SYGVKD. In DNA form, the CDR3 reads TGTGCCATCAGTGGACAGGGGGATGAACAGTTCTTC. Translating gives CAISGQGDEQFF.

The chain employs TRBV5-4 and TRBJ2-7, with 8 positions matching TRBD1. The germline V gene has CDR1 SGHNT and CDR2 YYREEE (reference sequence). The CDR3 is 16 amino acids. Trimming removed 4 bases from V and 2 bases from J; junction bases left unmatched: 11. CDR3 nucleotides: TGTGCCAGCAGCCGATCCGGGACAGGCAACACCTACGAGCAGTACTTC. It encodes CASSRSGTGNTYEQYF.

This clone occurred a few times. The J gene is TRBJ2-3, the V gene TRBV7-8; 9 positions match TRBD2. Germline V lookup: CDR1 SGHVS, CDR2 FQNEAQ. V lost 2 bases, J lost 3 bases, and 6 bases stayed unmatched. This CDR3 has 16 amino acids. In nucleotides, the CDR3 is TGTGCCAGCAGCTTATCATCTAGCGGGATGACAGATACGCAGTATTTT. Encoded protein: CASSLSSSGMTDTQYF.

This chain joins TRBV12-1 and TRBJ1-1. TRBV12-1 is noted as a pseudogene. The CDR3 loop spans 16 amino acids. DNA for the CDR3: TGTGCCAGCAGCTTTGTTAGTCGGGGGGCGAGGTCGGAAGCTTTCTTT. Residues: CASSFVSRGARSEAFF.

J is TRBJ2-5 and V is TRBV24-1, with a weak D call TRBD2 (8 bases). Germline loops: CDR1 KGHDR, CDR2 SFDVKD. The CDR3 consists of 16 residues. V lost 7 bases and J lost 2, with 19 bases in between. The CDR3 loop reads CATSAPGGDRQETQYF. The CDR3 nucleotides are TGTGCCACCAGCGCCCCGGGGGGGGACAGACAAGAGACCCAGTACTTC.

The CDR3 sequence: CASSFGGAGVETQYF. The CDR3 DNA sequence: TGTGCCAGCAGTTTTGGGGGGGCAGGGGTAGAGACCCAGTACTTC. This chain uses TRBV28 with TRBJ2-5; a weak D match, TRBD2 (7 bases). CDR1 is MDHEN and CDR2 is SYDVKM in the germline V gene. V gave up 3 bases and J gave up 4 bases, with 15 bases separating them. This CDR3 is 15 amino acids long.

The chain carries TRBV5-1 and TRBJ2-7, with 7 bases identical to TRBD2. This CDR3 is 12 amino acids long. Trimming cost V 4 bases and J 6 bases; bases outside gene matches: 4. Per the germline V gene, CDR1 is SGHRS and CDR2 is YFSETQ. CDR3 bases: TGCGCCAGCAGCAAGGGGACTATCGAGCAGTACTTC. It is translated as CASSKGTIEQYF.

To note about this clone: The sample carries other DNA sequences with the same CDR3. The V and J genes are TRBV5-1 and TRBJ1-5; 8 nucleotides line up with TRBD1. Germline CDR1 SGHRS, CDR2 YFSETQ. The CDR3 is 13 residues long. V lost 4 bases and J lost 5; bases outside the gene matches: 2. Here the CDR3 DNA reads TGCGCCAGCAGCCCGGACAGGGATCAGCCCCAGCATTTT. It translates to CASSPDRDQPQHF.